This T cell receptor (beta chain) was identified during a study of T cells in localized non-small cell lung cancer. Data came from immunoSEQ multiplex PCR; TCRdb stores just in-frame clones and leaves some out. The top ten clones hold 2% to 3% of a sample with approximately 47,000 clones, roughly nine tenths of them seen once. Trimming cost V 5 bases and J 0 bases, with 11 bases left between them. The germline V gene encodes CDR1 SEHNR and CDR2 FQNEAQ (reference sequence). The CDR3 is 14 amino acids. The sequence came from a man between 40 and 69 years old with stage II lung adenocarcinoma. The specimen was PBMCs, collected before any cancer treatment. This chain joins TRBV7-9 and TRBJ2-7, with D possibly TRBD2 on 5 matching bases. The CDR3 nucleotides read TGTGCCAGCAGCCCTGGTGGGAGCTCCTACGAGCAGTACTTC. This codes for CASSPGGSSYEQYF.